The clone carrying this T cell receptor beta chain was seen more than once but under ten times. The target antigen is unknown. CDR1 and CDR2 (germline): SGHDT, YYEEEE. V lost 4 bases and J 10 bases, leaving 9 bases between the germline ends. CDR3 length: 11 residues. This entry belongs to a study of T-cell memory formation after mild COVID-19. The study's findings and limits: Some SARS-CoV-2-responding clones were already detected in memory before infection. Later expanders leaned CD4+, whereas clones that contracted between day 15 and 85 were balanced CD4/CD8. Shrinking CD4+ clones resided mostly in CM and EM, and CD8+ ones in EMRA.

TCRdb ran MiXCR on the 5' RACE reads and lists one entry per CDR3 protein. The data show around 110,000 distinct CDR3 sequences, about 15% seen once. This TCR derives from an adult woman who had mild COVID-19 (a few samples of this study predate the infection). Cell type and time point are not known. The source material was PBMCs or a T cell subset sorted from them (not recorded which). This rearrangement joins TRBV5-6 to TRBJ2-1; D is ambiguous. In nucleotides, the CDR3 is TGTGCCAGCAGCGGGTGGTTAGAGCAGTTCTTC. Amino acids: CASSGWLEQFF.